Presented here are 15 T cell receptor beta chains from one specimen sequenced in a study of beta chain features in type 1 diabetes. The whole isolated RNA underwent reverse transcription, so sequencing captured expressed TCRB transcripts. Data came from immunoSEQ multiplex PCR; TCRdb stores just in-frame clones and leaves some out. Of around 500,000 clones in the sample, roughly 30% were seen once. The sample comprised naive CD4+ T cells from blood. The source is a man between 18 and 29 years old in good health.

This chain joins TRBV7-9 and TRBJ1-4, with D uncertain. CDR3 length: 15 amino acids. Germline CDR1 and CDR2: SEHNR and FQNEAQ (reference sequence). Trimming cost V 5 bases and J 2 bases, with 12 bases left between them. The CDR3, as DNA: TGTGCCAGCAGCCCTAGAGGAACCACTAATGAAAAACTGTTTTTT. Translation gives CASSPRGTTNEKLFF.

This clone was observed a handful of times. V is TRBV28 and J is TRBJ2-7; no firm D call. Trimming cost V 9 bases and J 2 bases, with 8 bases left between them. CDR3 size: 11 residues. Germline assignment: CDR1 MDHEN and CDR2 SYDVKM. The CDR3 bases are TGTGCCAGTTACAGCCCCTACGAGCAGTACTTC. Its protein product is CASYSPYEQYF.

V and J are TRBV30 and TRBJ2-3; D might be TRBD2 (5 bases). This CDR3 contains 15 residues. Germline V gene lookup returns CDR1 GTSNPN and CDR2 SVGIG (reference sequence). Trimming left V 0 bases short and J 0 bases short, with 10 bases between. As DNA, the CDR3 is TGTGCCTGGAGTGTGCGGAGGTCTAGCACAGATACGCAGTATTTT. Amino acid sequence: CAWSVRRSSTDTQYF.

The chain joins TRBV7-9 to TRBJ2-7; possibly TRBD1 for D (5 bases). CDR1 and CDR2 from the germline V gene are SEHNR and FQNEAQ (reference sequence). The CDR3 totals 10 residues. V lost 8 bases and J lost 6, with 8 bases in between. CDR3 protein: CASSGIEQYF. CDR3 DNA sequence: TGTGCCAGCTCAGGGATCGAGCAGTACTTC.

The J gene is TRBJ2-6, the V gene TRBV29-1; possibly TRBD1 for D (6 bases). There are 14 residues in the CDR3. From germline, CDR1 is SQVTM and CDR2 ANQGSEA. Between the trimmed V and J ends, which lost 6 bases and 1 base, there was a span of 10 bases. This CDR3 is CSVKGQSGANVLTF. CDR3 coding DNA: TGCAGCGTGAAAGGACAGTCTGGGGCCAACGTCCTGACTTTC. Together with reference TRBV29-1 and TRBJ2-6, the CDR3 gives the full variable domain: SAVISQKPSRDICQRGTSLTIQCQVDSQVTMMFWYRQQPGQSLTLIATANQGSEATYESGFVIDKFPISRPNLTFSTLTVSNMSPEDSSIYLCSVKGQSGANVLTFGAGSRLTVL.

Comment on this clone: Other DNA sequences in the sample encode the same CDR3. The chain uses TRBV9 and TRBJ2-3; the D is unclear. Deletions cut 2 bases from V and 6 bases from J, with 7 bases between. Germline lookup yields CDR1 SGDLS and CDR2 YYNGEE. The CDR3 sequence is 12 residues long. The CDR3 is CASSVEVDTQYF. CDR3 DNA sequence: TGTGCCAGCAGCGTCGAGGTGGATACGCAGTATTTT.

This clone has a handful of counts. The J gene is TRBJ2-3, the V gene TRBV30, with 9 nucleotides matching TRBD2. The germline gives CDR1 GTSNPN, CDR2 SVGIG (reference sequence). This CDR3 contains 14 residues. Trimming at V came to 4 bases and at J to 4 bases, leaving 6 bases not matched to a gene. The CDR3 protein is CAWTGGRASDTQYF. The DNA for the CDR3 is TGTGCCTGGACGGGCGGGAGGGCCTCAGATACGCAGTATTTT.

V is TRBV7-8 and J is TRBJ2-1; 14 positions agree with TRBD2. Germline lookup yields CDR1 SGHVS and CDR2 FQNEAQ. The V gene end was trimmed by 6 bases and the J gene end by 6 bases; junction bases not matched to a gene: 1. The CDR3 covers 14 residues. The CDR3 nucleotides are TGTGCCAGCAGGACTAGCGGGAGGGTCAATGAGCAGTTCTTC. Encoded protein: CASRTSGRVNEQFF.

This clone has a handful of counts. The chain links TRBV15 to TRBJ2-2; perhaps TRBD1 as D (5 bases). The CDR3 contains 15 residues. V gave up 0 bases and J gave up 7 bases, with 12 bases separating them. CDR1 and CDR2 from the germline V gene are LNHNV and YYDKDF (reference sequence). DNA of the CDR3: TGTGCCACCAGCAGAGAGCAGGGTCGAGGCGGGGAGCTGTTTTTT. It specifies CATSREQGRGGELFF.

This clone was observed a few times. The rearrangement links TRBV30 to TRBJ1-2, with 9 bases identical to TRBD1. The CDR3 runs 15 residues. Germline CDR1 GTSNPN, CDR2 SVGIG (reference sequence). J lost 2 bases, V lost 2 bases, and 6 bases had no gene match. This chain's CDR3 is CAWSRPGTGNYGYTF. CDR3 DNA: TGTGCCTGGAGTCGTCCCGGGACAGGGAACTATGGCTACACCTTC.

This clone was seen more than once but under ten times. This sequence joins TRBV4-3 and TRBJ2-1; TRBD2 might be the D (5 bases). The CDR3 runs 15 residues. Germline V gene data show CDR1 as LGHNA and CDR2 as YSLEER. The V end was cut by 3 bases, the J end by 7 bases, with 16 bases between. DNA for the CDR3: TGCGCCAGCAGCCACCTGAAAACATCGGGGAATGAGCAGTTCTTC. Its protein is CASSHLKTSGNEQFF.

The chain has TRBV28 and TRBJ2-7; D is possibly TRBD2 (6 bases). Germline CDR1 is MDHEN and CDR2 is SYDVKM. V was cut by 1 base and J by 6 bases, with 13 bases left in between. There are 14 residues in the CDR3. The CDR3: CASSLYASASEQYF. DNA of the CDR3: TGTGCCAGCAGTTTATATGCTAGCGCGAGCGAGCAGTACTTC. The full variable domain, completed using reference TRBV28 and TRBJ2-7, is DVKVTQSSRYLVKRTGEKVFLECVQDMDHENMFWYRQDPGLGLRLIYFSYDVKMKEKGDIPEGYSVSREKKERFSLILESASTNQTSMYLCASSLYASASEQYFGPGTRLTVT.

The chain has TRBV29-1 and TRBJ2-1; D unclear. Trimming cost V 4 bases and J 3 bases, with 7 bases left between them. CDR3 size: 12 residues. Per the germline V gene, CDR1 is SQVTM and CDR2 is ANQGSEA. CDR3 DNA sequence: TGCAGCGTTGCCCTTAACTACAATGAGCAGTTCTTC. It codes for CSVALNYNEQFF.

This clone was recorded a few times. This chain connects TRBV5-4 to TRBJ2-7; TRBD2 aligns across 7 bases. The V gene's germline CDR1 is SGHNT and CDR2 YYREEE (reference sequence). The junction had 7 bases not matched to a gene; V was cut back by 1 base and J by 6 bases. This CDR3 is 14 amino acids long. The CDR3: CASSLRGSGTEQYF. DNA for the CDR3: TGTGCCAGCAGCTTGAGAGGGAGCGGGACCGAGCAGTACTTC.

The sample holds a few counts of this clone. The genes are TRBV25-1 and TRBJ2-1; D is perhaps TRBD2 (6 bases). Trimming took 1 base from V and 4 from J, leaving 8 bases between them. The CDR3 extends over 14 amino acids. The V gene's germline CDR1 is MGHDK and CDR2 SYGVNS. The CDR3 reads CASSEFREYNEQFF. The CDR3 DNA is TGTGCCAGCAGTGAATTCCGGGAGTACAATGAGCAGTTCTTC.